Listed here are 17 T cell receptor beta chains from one sample, sequenced in a study of regulatory T cells in long-lasting Graves disease listed by TCRdb under 2021. In the paper's terms, the time point label means: newly diagnosed GD, antithyroid drugs for less than 3 months. For both TCR sequencing and RNA sequencing, RNA was extracted from PBMCs using TRIzol. Library prep was done by multiplex PCR. This sample was sequenced with an Illumina HiSeq 4000. CDR3 regions were amplified by Arm-PCR with iRepertoire HTBI primers to construct TCR beta libraries. TCRdb trimmed the raw reads at Q25, called clones with MiXCR and kept productive beta chains. Rows are unified per CDR3 protein, each entry keeping the most common DNA and genes. The sample table lists 400,000 to 450,000 distinct CDR3 sequences, 16% of them with a count of one. The ten largest clonotypes hold around 10% of the sample. The same data also went into a second study, on T cells in Graves' hyperthyroidism and ophthalmopathy.

The specimen comprised peripheral blood mononuclear cells (PBMCs), sampled at new diagnosis, from a patient treated with antithyroid drugs. Receptors were obtained from a woman in her 30s with Graves disease. Donor details come from another sample of the same person, matched by shared clones.

This clonotype was found many times. The chain couples TRBV10-2 to TRBJ2-2; 8 bases match TRBD2. The J segment lost 2 bases and the V segment lost 3 bases, leaving 2 bases of the junction unmatched. CDR1 and CDR2 (germline): WSHSY, SAAADI. This CDR3 contains 15 residues. The CDR3, as DNA: TGCGCCAGCAGTGACAGGACTAGCAACACCGGGGAGCTGTTTTTT. It yields the protein CASSDRTSNTGELFF.

This clonotype was picked up many times. V is TRBV12-3 or TRBV12-4 and J is TRBJ2-5; D is unclear. Trimming stripped 3 bases from V and 1 base from J, with 9 bases between. CDR3 length: 14 amino acids. CDR3 nucleotides: TGTGCCAGCAGTTTTCTCACAGCCCAAGAGACCCAGTACTTC. As protein: CASSFLTAQETQYF.

This clonotype was observed many times. The chain uses TRBV20-1 and TRBJ2-3, with D perhaps matching TRBD1 (6 bases). Trimming removed 2 bases from V and 2 bases from J, with 11 bases in between. CDR1 is DFQATT and CDR2 is SNEGSKA in the germline V gene (reference sequence). This CDR3 has 14 residues. CDR3 region: CSARRAGATDTQYF. For the CDR3, the DNA is TGCAGTGCTAGAAGAGCAGGGGCCACAGATACGCAGTATTTT.

The gene calls are TRBV6-2 or TRBV6-3 and TRBJ2-6; TRBD1 matches 7 bases. CDR1 is MNHEY, CDR2 SVGEGT, per germline. There are 18 residues in the CDR3. The V and J ends lost 6 bases and 3 bases, in that order; junction bases with no gene match: 14. The CDR3 DNA reads TGTGCCAGCAGCGAGAGTACCCCGACAGGGTTTGGGGCCAACGTCCTGACTTTC. Encoded protein: CASSESTPTGFGANVLTF.

The chain is built from TRBV20-1 and TRBJ1-5, with D uncertain. Germline CDR1 DFQATT, CDR2 SNEGSKA (reference sequence). V lost 3 bases and J lost 6, with 9 bases in between. The CDR3 loop spans 12 amino acids. The CDR3 DNA sequence: TGCAGTGCTAGGTCCATACGTCAGCCCCAGCATTTT. Its protein is CSARSIRQPQHF.

This clonotype was seen many times. This chain uses TRBV5-1 with TRBJ1-5, with TRBD1 matching over 7 bases. CDR3 length: 15 residues. From germline, CDR1 is SGHRS and CDR2 YFSETQ. The V segment lost 4 bases and the J segment 0 bases; nucleotides outside the gene matches: 4. DNA of the CDR3: TGCGCCAGCAGCATACAGGGGCTTAGCAATCAGCCCCAGCATTTT. Encoded protein: CASSIQGLSNQPQHF.

The chain couples TRBV11-2 to TRBJ2-1, with no clear D. CDR1 is SGHAT, CDR2 FQNNGV, per germline. The CDR3 has 14 amino acids. V gave up 4 bases and J gave up 2 bases, with 9 bases separating them. The CDR3, as DNA: TGTGCCAGCAGCTCCCGGGTCACCTACAATGAGCAGTTCTTC. It translates to CASSSRVTYNEQFF.

In its sample, this clonotype was seen a few times. J is TRBJ2-7 and V is TRBV6-9; 8 bases are shared with TRBD2. The germline gives CDR1 MNHGY, CDR2 SVAAGI. With 4 bases clipped from V and 2 bases from J, the junction kept 10 bases outside the gene matches. This CDR3 comprises 16 residues. CDR3 nucleotide sequence: TGTGCCAGCAGTTCTACCAGCGGGAGTTGGGCCTACGAGCAGTACTTC. As protein: CASSSTSGSWAYEQYF.

In the case of this clonotype: It may be a read error: a sequence one base away is much more abundant. The chain recombines TRBV5-1 with TRBJ2-1; TRBD1 agrees at 8 bases. The J segment lost 0 bases and the V segment lost 4 bases, leaving 6 bases of the junction unmatched. CDR3 size: 16 residues. Germline V CDR1 and CDR2: SGHRS, YFSETQ. DNA of the CDR3: TGCGCCAGCAGCGAAGGACAGGGTAACTCCTACAATGAGCAGTTCTTC. Amino acids: CASSEGQGNSYNEQFF. The variable domain in full, with the rest retrieved from reference TRBV5-1 and TRBJ2-1, is KAGVTQTPRYLIKTRGQQVTLSCSPISGHRSVSWYQQTPGQGLQFLFEYFSETQRNKGNFPGRFSGRQFSNSRSEMNVSTLELGDSALYLCASSEGQGNSYNEQFFGPGTRLTVL.

This clonotype was detected ten times or more. This chain connects TRBV30 to TRBJ2-2; a weak D match, TRBD2 (5 bases). Trimming cost V 2 bases and J 0 bases, with 7 bases left between them. The CDR3 covers 14 residues. CDR1 is GTSNPN and CDR2 is SVGIG in the germline V gene (reference sequence). DNA for the CDR3: TGTGCCTGGAGTAACGGGGCGAACACCGGGGAGCTGTTTTTT. As protein: CAWSNGANTGELFF.

Points on this clonotype: This sequence is one base from a far larger clone and is likely a read error. The rearrangement uses TRBV7-2 and TRBJ2-7; D remains ambiguous. The J call could be wrong; TRBJ2-5 is a better fit for the DNA end. The CDR3 has 15 amino acids. The germline CDR1 and CDR2 sequences are SGHTA and FQGNSA. CDR3 in amino acids: CTSSPPNQARETQYF. The CDR3 DNA is TGTACCAGCAGCCCCCCAAATCAAGCGCGAGAGACCCAGTACTTC.

This clonotype appeared a few times. This may be a read error, as it is one base from a much larger clone. The genes are TRBV27 and TRBJ1-2, with 7 bases matching TRBD1. With 7 bases clipped from V and 5 bases from J, the junction kept 25 bases outside the gene matches. Germline CDR1 reads MNHEY; CDR2 reads SMNVEV (reference sequence). The CDR3 totals 19 residues. CDR3 sequence reads: CASTVTYGTVPKTRYGYTF. CDR3 in DNA: TGTGCCAGCACCGTTACGTACGGGACAGTGCCTAAAACGCGTTATGGCTACACCTTC.

At least ten counts were recorded for this clonotype. The chain couples TRBV5-1 to TRBJ1-2; 7 bases fit TRBD1. V gave up 1 base and J gave up 6 bases; unmatched junction bases: 6. Germline CDR1 reads SGHRS; CDR2 reads YFSETQ. CDR3 length equals 14 residues. CDR3 nucleotide sequence: TGCGCCAGCAGCTTGCAACAGGGGCGAGATGGCTACACCTTC. Its translation: CASSLQQGRDGYTF. Based on the CDR3 plus reference TRBV5-1 and TRBJ1-2, the full variable domain is KAGVTQTPRYLIKTRGQQVTLSCSPISGHRSVSWYQQTPGQGLQFLFEYFSETQRNKGNFPGRFSGRQFSNSRSEMNVSTLELGDSALYLCASSLQQGRDGYTFGSGTRLTVV.

This clonotype appeared a few times. The chain links TRBV11-3 to TRBJ2-1; 7 nucleotides match TRBD2. The germline CDR1 and CDR2 sequences are SGHNT and YENEEA. The length of the CDR3 is 12 residues. The trim removed 5 bases at V and 9 bases at J, leaving 4 bases unmatched. CDR3 sequence: CASSRSGFEQFF. The CDR3 coding sequence is TGTGCCAGCAGCCGTAGCGGGTTTGAGCAGTTCTTC.

This clonotype was recorded many times. This chain uses TRBV18 with TRBJ2-1; TRBD2 aligns across 13 bases. Unmatched junction bases numbered 5, after V lost 3 bases and J lost 6 bases. This CDR3 is 16 amino acids long. Germline-derived CDR1 and CDR2 are KGHSH and LQKENI. CDR3 DNA: TGTGCCAGCTCACCCCTGACTAGCGGGAGGTCCAATGAGCAGTTCTTC. Its translation: CASSPLTSGRSNEQFF.

This clonotype was observed at least ten times. The V and J genes are TRBV20-1 and TRBJ2-3; 8 nucleotides line up with TRBD2. V gave up 3 bases and J gave up 1 base; unmatched junction bases: 6. The germline gives CDR1 DFQATT, CDR2 SNEGSKA (reference sequence). This CDR3 is built from 15 residues. CDR3 sequence (DNA): TGCAGTGCTAGTCGGGCACTAGCGGGCACAGATACGCAGTATTTT. Translating gives CSASRALAGTDTQYF.

This clonotype was recorded many times. CDR3 coding DNA: TGCAGTGCTAGACTTCCCGGCAATCAGCCCCAGCATTTT. Protein sequence: CSARLPGNQPQHF. The V gene is TRBV20-1, the J gene TRBJ1-5; D gene uncertain. The CDR3 is made up of 13 amino acids. V lost 2 bases, J lost 2 bases, and 7 bases lay in between. Germline CDR1 reads DFQATT; CDR2 reads SNEGSKA (reference sequence).